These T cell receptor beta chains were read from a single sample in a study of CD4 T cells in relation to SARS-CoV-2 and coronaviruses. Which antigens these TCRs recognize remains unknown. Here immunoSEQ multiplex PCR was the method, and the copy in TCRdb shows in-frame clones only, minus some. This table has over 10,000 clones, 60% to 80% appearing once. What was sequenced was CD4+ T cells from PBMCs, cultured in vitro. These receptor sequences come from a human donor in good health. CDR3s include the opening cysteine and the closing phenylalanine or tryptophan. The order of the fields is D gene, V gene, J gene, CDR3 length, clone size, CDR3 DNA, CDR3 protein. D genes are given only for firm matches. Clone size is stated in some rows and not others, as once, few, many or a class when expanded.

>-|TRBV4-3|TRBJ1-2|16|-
TGCGCCAGCAGCCAAGGGCGCCGGCGGCCTTACGATGGCTACACCTTC
CASSQGRRRPYDGYTF
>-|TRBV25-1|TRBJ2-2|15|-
TGTGCCAGCAGTTATCCGGGACCCCACACCGGGGAGCTGTTTTTT
CASSYPGPHTGELFF
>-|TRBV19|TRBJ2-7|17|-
TGTGCCAGTAGGTCACCACGGACAGTCGACAGCTCCTACGAGCAGTACTTC
CASRSPRTVDSSYEQYF
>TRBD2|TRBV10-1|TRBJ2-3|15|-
TGCGCCAGCAGACTACCTAGCGGGAATTCGGATACGCAGTATTTT
CASRLPSGNSDTQYF
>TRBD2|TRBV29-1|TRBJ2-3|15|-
TGCAGCGTTGAAAGTAGCGGGGGGGCCTCCCATACGCAGTATTTT
CSVESSGGASHTQYF
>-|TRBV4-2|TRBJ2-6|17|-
TGTGCCAGCAGCCAAGATCCTTACAGGGCTGGGGCCAACGTCCTGACTTTC
CASSQDPYRAGANVLTF
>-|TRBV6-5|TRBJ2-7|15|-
TGTGCCAGCAGTTACGGTTCAACAGGTTCCTACGAGCAGTACTTC
CASSYGSTGSYEQYF
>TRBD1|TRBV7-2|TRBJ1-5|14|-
TGTGCCAGCAGTCCGGACAGGGGGAATCAGCCCCAGCATTTT
CASSPDRGNQPQHF
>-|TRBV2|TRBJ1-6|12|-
TGTGCCAGCAGATACACTAATTCACCCCTCCACTTT
CASRYTNSPLHF
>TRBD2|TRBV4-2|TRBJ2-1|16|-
TGTGCCAGCAGCCAAGACCTAGCGGGAGGGTACAATGAGCAGTTCTTC
CASSQDLAGGYNEQFF
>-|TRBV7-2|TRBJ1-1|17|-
TGTGCCAGCAGCATTAGTTGGACTGGGCGGATGAACACTGAAGCTTTCTTT
CASSISWTGRMNTEAFF
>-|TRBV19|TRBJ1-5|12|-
TGTGCCAGTAGTATTGCCGATCAGCCCCAGCATTTT
CASSIADQPQHF
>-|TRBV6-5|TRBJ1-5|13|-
TGTGCCAGCCACTTCGGGGGCAATCAGCCCCAGCATTTT
CASHFGGNQPQHF
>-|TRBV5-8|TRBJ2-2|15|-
TGTGCCAGCCGACTTAGTCCGGCTTCGGCCGGGGAGCTGTTTTTT
CASRLSPASAGELFF
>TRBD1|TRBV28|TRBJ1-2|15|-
TGTGCCAGCAGTCCCCAAGTAGGGGGCGGCTATGGCTACACCTTC
CASSPQVGGGYGYTF
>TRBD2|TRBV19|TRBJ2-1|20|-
TGTGCCAGTAGTATAGATGTTAGCGGGAGGTCAGGGCCGGGTTACAATGAGCAGTTCTTC
CASSIDVSGRSGPGYNEQFF
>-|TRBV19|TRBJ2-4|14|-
TGTGCCAGTAGTAGCCCGGGACACAAAAACATTCAGTACTTC
CASSSPGHKNIQYF
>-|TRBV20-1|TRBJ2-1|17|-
TGCAGTGCTAGTTCGGGGATGTATAGCGGAGCTTACAATGAGCAGTTCTTC
CSASSGMYSGAYNEQFF
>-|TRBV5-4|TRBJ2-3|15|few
TGTGCCAGCAGCTTGGAAGACACAGACACAGATACGCAGTATTTT
CASSLEDTDTDTQYF
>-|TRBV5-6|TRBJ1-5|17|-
TGTGCCAGCAGCTTGGCCTATGGGGGGCTCAGCAATCAGCCCCAGCATTTT
CASSLAYGGLSNQPQHF
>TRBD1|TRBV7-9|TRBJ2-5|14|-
TGTGCCAGCAGCGTTCCAGGGGGCGGGAAGACCCAGTACTTC
CASSVPGGGKTQYF
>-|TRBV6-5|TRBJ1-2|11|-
TGTGCCAGCAGTTCCGGACCCCGCTACACCTTC
CASSSGPRYTF
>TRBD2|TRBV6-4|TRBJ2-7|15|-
TGTGCCAGCAGTGTCCCCGGGACTAGCTCCTACGAGCAGTACTTC
CASSVPGTSSYEQYF
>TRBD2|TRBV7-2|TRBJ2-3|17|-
TGTGCCAGCAGCTTAGACTTGGCTAGCGGAAGCACAGATACGCAGTATTTT
CASSLDLASGSTDTQYF
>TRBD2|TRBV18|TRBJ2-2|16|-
TGTGCCAGCTCACCACGGCGGGGGGCGACCACCGGGGAGCTGTTTTTT
CASSPRRGATTGELFF
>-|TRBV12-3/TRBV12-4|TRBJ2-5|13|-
TGTGCCAGCAGTTTCTATGCGGGTGAGACCCAGTACTTC
CASSFYAGETQYF
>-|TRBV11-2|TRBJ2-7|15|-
TGTGCCAGCAGCATCGAAGCCCCCCCCGTCTACGAGCAGTACTTC
CASSIEAPPVYEQYF
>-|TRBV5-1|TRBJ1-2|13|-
TGCGCCAGCAGCTTGGACAGTAACTATGGCTACACCTTC
CASSLDSNYGYTF
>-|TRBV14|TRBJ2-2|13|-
TGTGCCAGCAGACCGCAGGGCCGCGGGGAGCTGTTTTTT
CASRPQGRGELFF
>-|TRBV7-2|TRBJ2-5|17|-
TGTGCCAGCGCATTCGTGGGGGGAGTGGCGGCACAAGAGACCCAGTACTTC
CASAFVGGVAAQETQYF
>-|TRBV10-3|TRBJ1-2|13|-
TGTGCCATCAATTTTGCGGAGGGACGTGGCTACACCTTC
CAINFAEGRGYTF
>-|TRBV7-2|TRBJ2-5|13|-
TGTGCCAGCAGCTTAACGGACCAAGAGACCCAGTACTTC
CASSLTDQETQYF
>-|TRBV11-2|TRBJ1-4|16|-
TGTGCCAGCAGTCACCCTTGGGGGGGTGGGAATGAAAAACTGTTTTTT
CASSHPWGGGNEKLFF
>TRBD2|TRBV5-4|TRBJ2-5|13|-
TGTGCCAGCAGGGATAGCGGGGTGGAGACCCAGTACTTC
CASRDSGVETQYF
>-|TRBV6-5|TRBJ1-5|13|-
TGTGCCAGCAGCTCGGCCCCCAATCAGCCCCAGCATTTT
CASSSAPNQPQHF
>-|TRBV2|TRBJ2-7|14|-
TGTGCCAGCAGCTTAATAACAGGAATCCACGAGCAGTACTTC
CASSLITGIHEQYF
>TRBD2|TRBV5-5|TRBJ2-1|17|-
TGTGCCAGCAGCCTACTAGCGGGGGATATTTACTACAATGAGCAGTTCTTC
CASSLLAGDIYYNEQFF
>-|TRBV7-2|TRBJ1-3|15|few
TGTGCCAGCAGCTTAGAATTAGGCAGCCGAAACACCATATATTTT
CASSLELGSRNTIYF
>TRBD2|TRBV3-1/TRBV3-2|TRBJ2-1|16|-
TGTGCCAGCAGCTTAATTAGCGGGAGCTCCTACAATGAGCAGTTCTTC
CASSLISGSSYNEQFF
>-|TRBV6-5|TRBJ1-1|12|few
TGTGCCAGCCACATGAGGGGCACTGAAGCTTTCTTT
CASHMRGTEAFF
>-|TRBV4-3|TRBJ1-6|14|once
TGCGCCAGCAGCCCTCTAGGTACAGGGTCACCCCTCCACTTT
CASSPLGTGSPLHF
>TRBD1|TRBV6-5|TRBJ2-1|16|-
TGTGCCAGCAGTTACTCGTTGAACAGGGGGGCGAATGAGCAGTTCTTC
CASSYSLNRGANEQFF
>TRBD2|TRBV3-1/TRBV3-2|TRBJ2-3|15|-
TGTGCCAGCAGCGTGGCGGGAGGTGAGTGGGATACGCAGTATTTT
CASSVAGGEWDTQYF
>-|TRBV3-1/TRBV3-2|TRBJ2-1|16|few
TGTGCCAGCAGCCAAGATCAACGGCGTATCAACAATGAGCAGTTCTTC
CASSQDQRRINNEQFF
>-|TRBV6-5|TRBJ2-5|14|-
TGTGCCAGCAGCCTCCTTGACGGCGCGGAGACCCAGTACTTC
CASSLLDGAETQYF
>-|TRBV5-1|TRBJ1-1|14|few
TGCGCCAGCAGCCTAGAAGGGGGGCGTACTGAAGCTTTCTTT
CASSLEGGRTEAFF
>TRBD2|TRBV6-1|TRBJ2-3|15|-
TGTGCCAGCAGTGAACTAGCGGGGGGGCCAGATACGCAGTATTTT
CASSELAGGPDTQYF
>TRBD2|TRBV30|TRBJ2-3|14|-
TGTGCCCATAGACTAGCGGGAATGGGAGATACGCAGTATTTT
CAHRLAGMGDTQYF
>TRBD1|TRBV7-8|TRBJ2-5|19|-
TGTGCCAGCAGCTTAGGTTTGGCTAGCGGGACAGGGGGAAGGGAGACCCAGTACTTC
CASSLGLASGTGGRETQYF
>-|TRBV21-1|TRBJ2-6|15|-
TGTGCCGGCCGGACAGGGGGATCTGGGGCCAACGTCCTGACTTTC
CAGRTGGSGANVLTF
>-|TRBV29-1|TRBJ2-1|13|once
TGCAGCGCTAAGCGGCAGGAGTACAATGAGCAGTTCTTC
CSAKRQEYNEQFF
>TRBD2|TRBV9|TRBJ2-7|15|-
TGTGCCAGCAGCGTACAAGCGGGGACCACCTACGAGCAGTACTTC
CASSVQAGTTYEQYF
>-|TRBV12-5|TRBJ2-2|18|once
TGTGCTAGTGGTTTGGTACGCGCCAATCTGCCGTTTGGCGGGGAGCTGTTTTTT
CASGLVRANLPFGGELFF